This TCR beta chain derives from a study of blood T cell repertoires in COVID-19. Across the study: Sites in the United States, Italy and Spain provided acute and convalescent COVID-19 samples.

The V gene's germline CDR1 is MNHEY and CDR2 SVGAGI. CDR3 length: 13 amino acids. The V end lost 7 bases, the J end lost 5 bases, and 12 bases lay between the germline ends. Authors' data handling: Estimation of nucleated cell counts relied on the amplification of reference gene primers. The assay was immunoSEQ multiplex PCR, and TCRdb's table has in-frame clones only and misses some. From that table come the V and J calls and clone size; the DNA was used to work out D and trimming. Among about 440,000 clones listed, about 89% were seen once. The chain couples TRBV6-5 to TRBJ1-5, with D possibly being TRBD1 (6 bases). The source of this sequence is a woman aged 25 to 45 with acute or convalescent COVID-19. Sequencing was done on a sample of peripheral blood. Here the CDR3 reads CASKDRPDQPQHF. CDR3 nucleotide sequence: TGTGCCAGCAAAGACAGGCCCGATCAGCCCCAGCATTTT.